The sequence of this T cell receptor beta chain was determined in a study of T cells after yellow fever vaccination. CDR3 length: 13 amino acids. V lost 1 base, J lost 2 bases, and 5 bases lay in between. Germline V gene sequence: CDR1 LNHNV, CDR2 YYDKDF (reference sequence). This clonotype was detected a few times. TCRdb reanalysed the 5' RACE reads using MiXCR and keeps one entry per CDR3 protein. This table holds 200,000 to 300,000 distinct CDR3 sequences, roughly 13% found once. This sequence joins TRBV15 and TRBJ2-5; no firm D call. Source: CD4+ T cells sorted from PBMCs, taken 45 days after the yellow fever booster vaccination. This sequence was found in a man between 25 and 39 years old who received the YFV17D yellow fever vaccine. In DNA form, the CDR3 reads TGTGCCACCAGCAGAGTTGGACAAGAGACCCAGTACTTC. It is translated as CATSRVGQETQYF.